This TCR beta chain derives from a study of T cell responses to AZD1222 COVID-19 vaccine. Libraries were prepared by immunoSEQ multiplex PCR; TCRdb keeps only in-frame clonotypes and omits some of them. Of about 180,000 clones listed, about 90% were seen once; the top ten hold 0.45% to 0.55%. A word on this clone: Its antigen remains unidentified.

Trimming took 2 bases from V and 4 from J, leaving 15 bases between them. The V gene's germline CDR1 is SGHTA and CDR2 FQGNSA. The CDR3 extends over 15 amino acids. Study-wide results and caveats: Reports indicate that nearly half of spike-specific TCRs are directed at unmutated variant regions.

This TCR was recovered from an adult in good health. The specimen comprised peripheral blood, sampled on day 0 of AZD1222 vaccination. The chain employs TRBV7-2 and TRBJ2-7; D is tentatively TRBD1 or TRBD2 (6 bases each). The CDR3 bases are TGTGCCAGCAGCTTACAAGGCGGAGGGGGGTACGAGCAGTACTTC. It translates to CASSLQGGGGYEQYF.